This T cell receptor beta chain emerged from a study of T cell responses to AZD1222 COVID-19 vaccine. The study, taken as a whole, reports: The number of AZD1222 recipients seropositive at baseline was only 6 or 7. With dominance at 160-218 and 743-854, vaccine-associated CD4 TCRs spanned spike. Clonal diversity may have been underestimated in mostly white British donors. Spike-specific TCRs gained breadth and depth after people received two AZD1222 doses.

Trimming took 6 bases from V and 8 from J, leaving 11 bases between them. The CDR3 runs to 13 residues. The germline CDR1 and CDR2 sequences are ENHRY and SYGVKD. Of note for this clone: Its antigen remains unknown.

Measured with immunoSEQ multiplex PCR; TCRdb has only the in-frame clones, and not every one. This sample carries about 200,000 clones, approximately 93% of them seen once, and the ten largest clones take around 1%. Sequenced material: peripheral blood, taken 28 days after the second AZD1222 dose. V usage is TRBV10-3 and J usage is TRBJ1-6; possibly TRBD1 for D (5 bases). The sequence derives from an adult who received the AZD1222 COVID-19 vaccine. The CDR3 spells CAIREGLYSPLHF. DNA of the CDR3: TGTGCCATCAGGGAGGGACTTTATTCACCCCTCCACTTT.